This T cell receptor (beta chain) was sequenced during a study of shared T cell receptors in the human thymus. The CDR3 length is 15 residues. Germline trimming cut 1 base from V and 2 bases from J; bases unmatched to any gene: 4. Per germline, CDR1 SGHVS and CDR2 FQNEAQ. Produced via immunoSEQ multiplex PCR; TCRdb's table is partial and in-frame only. The repertoire has roughly 560,000 clones, more than 75% of them found once; the top ten carry roughly 0.013%. These data also formed part of another study, on human thymus T cells. That publication notes: It was from resections taken during corrective heart surgery that the thymus tissue came. Thymic and blood repertoires showed apparently biased V and J gene usage. Reports from related research described highly overlapping thymic repertoires among unrelated individuals.

This TCR was recovered from a boy under two years old with a congenital heart defect. This chain joins TRBV7-8 and TRBJ1-1; 7 bases align to TRBD1. Sequenced: thymocytes. In DNA, the CDR3 is TGTGCCAGCAGCTTAGTGGGACAGAGAAACACTGAAGCTTTCTTT. Translating it yields CASSLVGQRNTEAFF.